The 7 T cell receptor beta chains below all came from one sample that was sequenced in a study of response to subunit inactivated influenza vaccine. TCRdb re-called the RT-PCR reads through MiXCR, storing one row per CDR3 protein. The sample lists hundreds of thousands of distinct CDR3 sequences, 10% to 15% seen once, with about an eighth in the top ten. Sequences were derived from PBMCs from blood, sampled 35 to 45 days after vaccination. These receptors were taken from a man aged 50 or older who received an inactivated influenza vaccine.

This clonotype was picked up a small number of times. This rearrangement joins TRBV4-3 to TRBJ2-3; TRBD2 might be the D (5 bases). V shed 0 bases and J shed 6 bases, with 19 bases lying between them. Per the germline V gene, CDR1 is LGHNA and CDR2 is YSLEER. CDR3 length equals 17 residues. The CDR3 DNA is TGCGCCAGCAGCCAAGAGAGTGGAGCGGTAAGGAGGGATACGCAGTATTTT. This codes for CASSQESGAVRRDTQYF.

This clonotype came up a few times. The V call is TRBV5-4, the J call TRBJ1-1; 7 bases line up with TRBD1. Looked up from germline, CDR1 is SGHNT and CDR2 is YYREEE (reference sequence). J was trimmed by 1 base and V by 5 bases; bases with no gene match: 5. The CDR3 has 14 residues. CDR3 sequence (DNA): TGTGCCAGCAGATCAGGACAGGCGAACACTGAAGCTTTCTTT. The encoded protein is CASRSGQANTEAFF. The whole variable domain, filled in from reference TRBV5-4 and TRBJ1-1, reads ETGVTQSPTHLIKTRGQQVTLRCSSQSGHNTVSWYQQALGQGPQFIFQYYREEENGRGNFPPRFSGLQFPNYSSELNVNALELDDSALYLCASRSGQANTEAFFGQGTRLTVV.

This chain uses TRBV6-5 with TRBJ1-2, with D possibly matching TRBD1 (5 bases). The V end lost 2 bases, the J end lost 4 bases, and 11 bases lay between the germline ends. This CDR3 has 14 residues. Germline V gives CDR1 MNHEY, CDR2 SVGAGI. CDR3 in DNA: TGTGCCAGCAGTTACGACAGCCGAGGCTATGGCTACACCTTC. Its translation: CASSYDSRGYGYTF.

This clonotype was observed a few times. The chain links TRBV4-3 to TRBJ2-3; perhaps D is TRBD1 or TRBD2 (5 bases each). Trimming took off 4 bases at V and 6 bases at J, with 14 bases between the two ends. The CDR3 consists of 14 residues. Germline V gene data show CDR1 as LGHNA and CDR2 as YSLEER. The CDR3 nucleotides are TGCGCCAGCAGCCCAGGGTCTAGCCACGATACGCAGTATTTT. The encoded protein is CASSPGSSHDTQYF.

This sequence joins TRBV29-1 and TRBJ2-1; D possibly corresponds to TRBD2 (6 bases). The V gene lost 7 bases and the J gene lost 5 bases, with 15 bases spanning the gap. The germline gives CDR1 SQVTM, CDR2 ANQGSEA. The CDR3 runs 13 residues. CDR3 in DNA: TGCAGCGGTACCGGGACTCCAGACAATGAGCAGTTCTTC. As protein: CSGTGTPDNEQFF.

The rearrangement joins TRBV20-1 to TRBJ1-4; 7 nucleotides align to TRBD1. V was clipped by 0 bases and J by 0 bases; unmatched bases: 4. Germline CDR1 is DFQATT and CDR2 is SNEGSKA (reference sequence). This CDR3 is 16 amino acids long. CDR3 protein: CSARDLGTATNEKLFF. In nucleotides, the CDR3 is TGCAGTGCTAGAGATCTTGGGACAGCAACTAATGAAAAACTGTTTTTT.

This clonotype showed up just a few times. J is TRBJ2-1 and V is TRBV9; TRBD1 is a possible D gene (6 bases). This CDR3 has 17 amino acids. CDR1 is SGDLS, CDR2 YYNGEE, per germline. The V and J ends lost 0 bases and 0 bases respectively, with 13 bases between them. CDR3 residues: CASSVARNRDSYNEQFF. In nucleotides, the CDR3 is TGTGCCAGCAGCGTAGCTAGGAACAGGGACTCCTACAATGAGCAGTTCTTC.